Here is one TCR beta chain with its context. Its antigen is still unknown. The CDR3 is 14 amino acids. Looked up from germline, CDR1 is PRHDT and CDR2 is FYEKMQ (reference sequence). With V trimmed by 5 bases and J by 3 bases, 4 bases remained unmatched. The data stem from a study of T cells after posttransplantation cyclophosphamide. Sampled 1 year posttransplant, controls received myeloablative marrow transplants, methotrexate and a calcineurin inhibitor. Study-level findings and limits: TRB overlap between skin or GI tissue T cells and blood was limited. Later post-transplant blood repertoires were often dominated by donor CD8+ memory clones. After PTCy, TRB diversity resembled that of CNI/methotrexate controls.

Using immunoSEQ multiplex PCR, the repertoire was profiled, and TCRdb retains in-frame clones only, with some absent. The sample yields 9,000 to 10,000 clones, 88% seen once. The gene calls are TRBV13 and TRBJ1-5; 7 bases map to TRBD1. The sample consisted of PBMCs, taken after an allogeneic stem cell transplant with a calcineurin inhibitor and methotrexate. This TCR came from a male patient in his thirties who received an allogeneic stem cell transplant from an unrelated donor, was CMV-positive, and had no GVHD. Some of these T cells may belong to the graft donor. The chain's CDR3 is CASSAGGLNQPQHF. For the CDR3, the DNA is TGTGCCAGCAGCGCAGGGGGGCTCAATCAGCCCCAGCATTTT.